A selection of T cell receptor beta chains follows, all from one sample in a study of cytomegalovirus exposure and HLA in healthy donors. Method: immunoSEQ multiplex PCR; TCRdb's copy keeps in-frame clones and lacks some. The table includes some 200,000 clones, approximately 86% detected once. The sequenced material came from PBMCs. These receptors originate from a man aged 25-45 years in good health and CMV-seropositive. The CDR3 runs from the conserved cysteine through the conserved F or W. A row's size may be missing; if present it is once, few, many or a size class.

>NA|TRBV6-6|TRBJ1-5
CASIETWAQPQHF
>NA|TRBV11-2|TRBJ2-7
CASSLVADSYEQYF
>once|TRBV19|TRBJ2-7
CASTGNRAGSYEQYF
>NA|TRBV4-1|TRBJ2-7
CASSQGTSASYEQYF
>once|TRBV2|TRBJ1-3
CASSERAGSSGNTIYF
>NA|TRBV7-9|TRBJ2-5
CASNFIRALSREGETQYF
>NA|TRBV4-3|TRBJ1-5
CASSPGQASNQPQHF
>NA|TRBV5-1|TRBJ2-5
CASSFLAGGLETQYF
>NA|TRBV9|TRBJ2-7
CASSPAGGGYEQYF
>NA|TRBV4-1|TRBJ2-7
CASSRGQFYEQYF
>few|TRBV29-1|TRBJ1-1
CSVVTGTEAFF
>once|TRBV4-1|TRBJ1-1
CASSQSGGSNTEAFF
>NA|TRBV18|TRBJ1-1
CASSPPFGGAEWRNTEAFF
>NA|TRBV30|TRBJ1-2
CAWSGTGVNGYTF
>NA|TRBV9|TRBJ1-2
CASSVEAGGEYGYTF
>NA|TRBV9|TRBJ2-7
CASSVDGGTGIYEQYF
>NA|TRBV4-2|TRBJ1-1
CASSQRTATTEAFF
>once|TRBV5-1|TRBJ2-7
CASSLAIPVTGAFGEQYF
>NA|TRBV20-1|TRBJ1-1
CSAGVEAFF
>NA|TRBV29-1|TRBJ1-2
CSVGSLSGRTSPGYGYTF
>NA|TRBV28|TRBJ1-5
CASSIGGPSNQPQHF
>NA|TRBV10-3|TRBJ2-1
CAISRGTSGGGGREQFF
>once|TRBV7-9|TRBJ2-7
CASSQPGQGYEQYF
>NA|TRBV7-9|TRBJ1-5
CASSLGGRGHQPQHF
>NA|TRBV13|TRBJ2-5
CASSPDPAAQETQYF
>NA|TRBV25-1|TRBJ1-1
CASREGEGGHTEAFF
>NA|TRBV28|TRBJ1-4
CASSFSGGSNEKLFF
>NA|TRBV28|TRBJ1-1
CASSTTGGKRTEAFF
>NA|TRBV4-3|TRBJ2-1
CASSTGITIPGGVDNEQFF
>NA|TRBV25-1|TRBJ2-1
CASIKGSSSYNEQFF
>NA|TRBV11-3|TRBJ2-2
CASSFRTSGGAEELFF
>NA|TRBV7-2|TRBJ1-5
CASSLLGGDQPQHF
>NA|TRBV4-3|TRBJ2-7
CASSTGDGYEQYF
>NA|TRBV29-1|TRBJ2-3
CSATDTTGTDTQYF
>NA|TRBV2|TRBJ2-2
CASKGTATGELFF
>NA|TRBV28|TRBJ2-1
CASGETGNFNNEQFF
>NA|TRBV7-6|TRBJ2-3
CASSLTSGGSSDTQYF
>NA|TRBV4-1|TRBJ2-5
CASSQEEGRYQETQYF
>NA|TRBV27|TRBJ1-1
CASRTFQSEAFF
>NA|TRBV9|TRBJ1-1
CASSPDRDTEAFF
>NA|TRBV15|TRBJ1-1
CATREQGDTEAFF
>once|TRBV11-1|TRBJ2-5
CASSWTVYQETQYF
>NA|TRBV28|TRBJ1-1
CASSSGAPNTEAFF
>NA|TRBV18|TRBJ2-7
CASSLSGQTYEQYF
>NA|TRBV27|TRBJ2-2
CASSPGQNTGELFF
>once|TRBV18|TRBJ2-7
CASSPQGSWQYF
>NA|TRBV6-1|TRBJ2-1
CASSELAGERDNEQFF
>NA|TRBV11-3|TRBJ1-4
CASSFTRAEKLFF
>NA|TRBV29-1|TRBJ2-3
CSGARRGGDTQYF
>NA|TRBV5-8|TRBJ2-7
CASRGVNEQYF
>NA|TRBV6-4|TRBJ2-1
CASSEVAGGRGGEQFF
>NA|TRBV11-3|TRBJ2-1
CASSLVEDNEQFF
>NA|TRBV28|TRBJ2-2
CASSSSGRAPGELFF
>NA|TRBV2|TRBJ2-1
CASNPTESYNEQFF
>NA|TRBV25-1|TRBJ2-3
CASDDSESPTGTQYF
>NA|TRBV4-3|TRBJ2-5
CASSQELRPHETQYF
>few|TRBV9|TRBJ1-6
CASSVALDSPLHF
>NA|TRBV29-1|TRBJ1-4
CSVGAAEKLFF